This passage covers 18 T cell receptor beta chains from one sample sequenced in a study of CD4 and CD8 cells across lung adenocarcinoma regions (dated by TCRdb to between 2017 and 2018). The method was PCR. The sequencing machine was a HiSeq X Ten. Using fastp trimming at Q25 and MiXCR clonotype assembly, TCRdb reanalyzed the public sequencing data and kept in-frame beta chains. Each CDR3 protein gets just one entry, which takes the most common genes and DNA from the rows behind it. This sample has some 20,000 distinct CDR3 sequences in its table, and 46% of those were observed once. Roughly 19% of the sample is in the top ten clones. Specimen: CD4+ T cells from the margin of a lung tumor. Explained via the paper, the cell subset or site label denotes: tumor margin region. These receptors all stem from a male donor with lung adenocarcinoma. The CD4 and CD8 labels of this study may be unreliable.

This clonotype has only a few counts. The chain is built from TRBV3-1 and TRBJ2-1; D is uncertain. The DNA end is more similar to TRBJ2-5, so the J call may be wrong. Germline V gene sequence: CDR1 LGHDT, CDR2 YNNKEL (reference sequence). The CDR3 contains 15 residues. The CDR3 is CASSQDVRSVETQYF. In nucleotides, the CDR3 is TGTGCCAGCAGCCAAGACGTCAGATCGGTAGAGACCCAGTACTTC.

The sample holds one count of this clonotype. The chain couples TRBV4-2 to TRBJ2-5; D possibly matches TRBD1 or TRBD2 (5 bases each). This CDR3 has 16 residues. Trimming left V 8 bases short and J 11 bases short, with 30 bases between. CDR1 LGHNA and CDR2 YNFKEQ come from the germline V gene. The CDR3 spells CASGGDGAPATDTQYF. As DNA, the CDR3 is TGTGCCAGCGGGGGAGACGGGGCACCCGCCACAGATACGCAGTACTTC.

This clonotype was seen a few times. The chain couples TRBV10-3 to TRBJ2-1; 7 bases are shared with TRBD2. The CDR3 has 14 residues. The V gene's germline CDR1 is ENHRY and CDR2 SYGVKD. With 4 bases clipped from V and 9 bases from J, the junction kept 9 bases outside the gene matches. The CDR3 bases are TGTGCCATCAGTGGCGGCGGGAGTCGGGGTGAGCAGTTCTTC. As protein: CAISGGGSRGEQFF.

In DNA, the CDR3 is TGTGGCAGGGGGTTCGGGGGCGGGGACCAAGAGATTCAGTACTTC. Protein: CGRGFGGGDQEIQYF. The genes are TRBV27 and TRBJ2-5, with a weak D call TRBD1 (7 bases). There are 15 residues in the CDR3. Germline-derived CDR1 and CDR2 are MNHEY and SMNVEV (reference sequence).

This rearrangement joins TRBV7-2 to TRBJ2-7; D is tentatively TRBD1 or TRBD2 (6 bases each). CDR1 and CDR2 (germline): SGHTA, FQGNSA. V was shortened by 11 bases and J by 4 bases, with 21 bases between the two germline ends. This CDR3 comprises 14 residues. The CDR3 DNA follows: TGTGCCTCAATTGAGGGGGGATTGCGTTACGAGCAGTACTTC. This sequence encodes CASIEGGLRYEQYF.

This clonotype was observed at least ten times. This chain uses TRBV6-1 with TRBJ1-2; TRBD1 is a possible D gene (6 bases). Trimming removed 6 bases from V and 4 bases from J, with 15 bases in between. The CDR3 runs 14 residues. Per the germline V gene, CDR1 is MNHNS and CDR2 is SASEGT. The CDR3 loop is CASSPRTDFYGYTF. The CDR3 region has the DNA TGTGCCAGCAGCCCCAGGACAGATTTCTATGGCTACACCTTC.

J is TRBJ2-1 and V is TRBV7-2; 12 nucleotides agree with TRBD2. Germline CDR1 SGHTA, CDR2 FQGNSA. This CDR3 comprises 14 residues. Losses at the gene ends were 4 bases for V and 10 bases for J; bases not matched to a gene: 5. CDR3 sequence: CASSSRLAGAEQFF. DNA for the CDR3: TGTGCCAGCAGCTCAAGACTAGCGGGAGCAGAGCAGTTCTTC.

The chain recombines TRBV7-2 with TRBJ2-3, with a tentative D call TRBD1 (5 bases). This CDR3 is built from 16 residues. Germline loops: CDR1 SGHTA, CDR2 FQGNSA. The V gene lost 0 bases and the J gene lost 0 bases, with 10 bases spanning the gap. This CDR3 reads CASSLAGQGSTDTQYF. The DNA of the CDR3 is TGTGCCAGCAGCTTAGCGGGCCAGGGCAGCACAGATACGCAGTATTTT.

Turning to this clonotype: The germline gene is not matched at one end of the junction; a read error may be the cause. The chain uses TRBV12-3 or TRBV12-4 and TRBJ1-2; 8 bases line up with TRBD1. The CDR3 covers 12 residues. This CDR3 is CASSLRTGRADF. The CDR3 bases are TGTGCCAGCAGTTTAAGGACAGGGCGAGCGGACTTC.

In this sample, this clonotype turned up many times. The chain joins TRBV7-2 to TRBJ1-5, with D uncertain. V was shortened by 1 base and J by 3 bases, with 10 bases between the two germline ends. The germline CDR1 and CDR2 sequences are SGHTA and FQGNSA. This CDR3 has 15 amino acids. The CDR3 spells CASSLDAGNNQPQHF. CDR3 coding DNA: TGTGCCAGCAGCTTAGATGCAGGAAACAATCAGCCCCAGCATTTT.

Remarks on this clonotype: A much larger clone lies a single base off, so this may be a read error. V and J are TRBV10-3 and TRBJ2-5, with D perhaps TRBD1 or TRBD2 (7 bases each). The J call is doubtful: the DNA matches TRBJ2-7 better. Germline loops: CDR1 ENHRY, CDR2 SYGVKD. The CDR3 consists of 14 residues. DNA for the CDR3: TGTGCCAACAAGGCGGGGGACAGACACTACGAGCAGTACTTC. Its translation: CANKAGDRHYEQYF.

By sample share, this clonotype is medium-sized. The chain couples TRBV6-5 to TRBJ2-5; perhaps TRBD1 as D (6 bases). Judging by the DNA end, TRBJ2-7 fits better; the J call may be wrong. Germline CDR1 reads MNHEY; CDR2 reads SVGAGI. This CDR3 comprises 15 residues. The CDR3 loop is CASADDIGGPHEQYF. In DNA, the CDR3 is TGTGCCAGCGCAGACGATATAGGGGGTCCCCACGAGCAGTACTTC.

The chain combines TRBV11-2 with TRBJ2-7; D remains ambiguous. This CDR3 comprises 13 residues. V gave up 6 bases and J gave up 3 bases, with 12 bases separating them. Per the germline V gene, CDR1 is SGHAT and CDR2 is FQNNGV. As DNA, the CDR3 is TGTGCCAGCAGTGACAATAGAGTCTACGAGCAGTACTTC. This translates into CASSDNRVYEQYF.

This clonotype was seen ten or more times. CDR3 sequence (DNA): TGTGCCAGCAGCCAGGCCCTCTCAGATACGCAGTATTTT. Its protein product is CASSQALSDTQYF. The V and J genes are TRBV3-1 and TRBJ2-3; unclear D gene. CDR1 and CDR2 (germline): LGHDT, YNNKEL (reference sequence). The V end lost 3 bases, the J end lost 4 bases, and 8 bases lay between the germline ends. This CDR3 is built from 13 residues.

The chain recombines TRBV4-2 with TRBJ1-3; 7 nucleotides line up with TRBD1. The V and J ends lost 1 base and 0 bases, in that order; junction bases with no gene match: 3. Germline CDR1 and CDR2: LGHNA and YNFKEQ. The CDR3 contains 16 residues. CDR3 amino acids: CASSQGQGASGNTIYF. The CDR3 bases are TGTGCCAGCAGCCAAGGACAGGGAGCCTCTGGAAACACCATATATTTT.

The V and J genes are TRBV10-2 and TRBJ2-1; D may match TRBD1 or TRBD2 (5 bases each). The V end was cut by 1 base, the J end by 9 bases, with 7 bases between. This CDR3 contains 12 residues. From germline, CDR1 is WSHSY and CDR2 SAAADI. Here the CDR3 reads CASSEWGTEQFF. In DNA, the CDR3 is TGCGCCAGCAGTGAGTGGGGGACTGAGCAGTTCTTC.

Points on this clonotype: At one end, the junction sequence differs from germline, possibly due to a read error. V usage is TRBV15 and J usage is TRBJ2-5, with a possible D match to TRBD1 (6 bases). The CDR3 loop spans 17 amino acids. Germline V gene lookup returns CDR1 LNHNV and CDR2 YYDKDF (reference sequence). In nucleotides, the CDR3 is TGTGCCACCAGCAGGGGGCGCAGGGGCCAGGGACAAGAGACCCAGTACTTT. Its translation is CATSRGRRGQGQETQYF.

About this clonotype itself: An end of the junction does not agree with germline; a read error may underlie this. CDR3 nucleotides: TGTGCCAGCAGGGGATTGGGGGGACCGGACACAGATACGCAGTACTTT. It encodes CASRGLGGPDTDTQYF. V and J are TRBV25-1 and TRBJ2-3; weak D call: TRBD2 (6 bases). Germline V lookup: CDR1 MGHDK, CDR2 SYGVNS. The CDR3 is 16 amino acids. The whole variable domain, remainder taken from reference TRBV25-1 and TRBJ2-3, is EADIYQTPRYLVIGTGKKITLECSQTMGHDKMYWYQQDPGMELHLIHYSYGVNSTEKGDLSSESTVSRIRTEHFPLTLESARPSHTSQYLCASRGLGGPDTDTQYFGPGTRLTVL.